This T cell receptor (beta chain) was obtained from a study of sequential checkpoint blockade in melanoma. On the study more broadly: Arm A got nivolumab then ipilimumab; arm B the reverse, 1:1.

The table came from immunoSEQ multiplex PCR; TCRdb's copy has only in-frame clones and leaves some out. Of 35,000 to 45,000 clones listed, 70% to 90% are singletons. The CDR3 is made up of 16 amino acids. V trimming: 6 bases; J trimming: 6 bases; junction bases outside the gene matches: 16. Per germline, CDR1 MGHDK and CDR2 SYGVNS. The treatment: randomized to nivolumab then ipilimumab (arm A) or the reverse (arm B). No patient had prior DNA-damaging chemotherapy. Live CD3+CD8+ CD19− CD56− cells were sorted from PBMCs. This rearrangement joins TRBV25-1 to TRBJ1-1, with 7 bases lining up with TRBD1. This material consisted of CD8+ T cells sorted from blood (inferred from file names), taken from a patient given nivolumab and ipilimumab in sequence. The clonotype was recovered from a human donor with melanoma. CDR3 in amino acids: CASRETLEGAQPEAFF. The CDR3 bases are TGTGCCAGCAGGGAGACGCTCGAGGGGGCGCAACCTGAAGCTTTCTTT.